A selection of T cell receptor beta chains follows, all from one sample in a study of memory CD4+ T cells and cytomegalovirus serostatus. The repertoire was sequenced with immunoSEQ multiplex PCR; TCRdb's copy has only in-frame clones and lacks some. The sample lists tens of thousands of clones; 65% to 80% were seen once. What was sequenced was memory CD4+ T cells from blood. Receptor source: an adult in good health and CMV-seronegative. Both conserved end residues are trimmed from each CDR3. Clone size appears in some rows only: once, few, many, or a class for an expanded clone.

j_call: TRBJ2-1
clone_size: .
v_call: TRBV7-9
cdr3_aa: ASSVTGTEQF

j_call: TRBJ2-5
clone_size: .
v_call: TRBV7-6
cdr3_aa: ASSLGWTSGVQETQY

j_call: TRBJ2-1
clone_size: .
v_call: TRBV30
cdr3_aa: AWSVQGWVGKGYEQF

j_call: TRBJ2-7
clone_size: .
v_call: TRBV28
cdr3_aa: ASSGLVLPREQY

j_call: TRBJ1-1
clone_size: few
v_call: TRBV19
cdr3_aa: ASSKRGLTEAF

j_call: TRBJ1-4
clone_size: few
v_call: TRBV7-9
cdr3_aa: ASSEMTGGTRANEKLF

j_call: TRBJ1-6
clone_size: .
v_call: TRBV28
cdr3_aa: ASSPYSRPSNSPLH

j_call: TRBJ2-7
clone_size: .
v_call: TRBV29-1
cdr3_aa: SALRGPYEQY

j_call: TRBJ2-3
clone_size: .
v_call: TRBV19
cdr3_aa: ASSIPGLAEYTDTQY

j_call: TRBJ1-2
clone_size: .
v_call: TRBV19
cdr3_aa: AHKRGHPHGYT

j_call: TRBJ2-3
clone_size: .
v_call: TRBV7-8
cdr3_aa: ASSRTTYGTDTQY

j_call: TRBJ1-5
clone_size: .
v_call: TRBV5-5
cdr3_aa: ASSRQGETQPQH

j_call: TRBJ2-7
clone_size: .
v_call: TRBV28
cdr3_aa: ASNPQGAGSREQY

j_call: TRBJ1-5
clone_size: few
v_call: TRBV15
cdr3_aa: ATSTAKGEQPQH

j_call: TRBJ2-5
clone_size: .
v_call: TRBV15
cdr3_aa: ATSRDLPSGSQETQY

j_call: TRBJ2-5
clone_size: .
v_call: TRBV19
cdr3_aa: ASSTSSGPRGTQY

j_call: TRBJ1-3
clone_size: .
v_call: TRBV28
cdr3_aa: ASSSGYSGNTIY

j_call: TRBJ2-7
clone_size: .
v_call: TRBV14
cdr3_aa: ASSQMGRAYEQY

j_call: TRBJ2-5
clone_size: .
v_call: TRBV5-1
cdr3_aa: ASSLEDGGAGTQY

j_call: TRBJ2-7
clone_size: .
v_call: TRBV19
cdr3_aa: AVGGGGYEQY

j_call: TRBJ2-7
clone_size: few
v_call: TRBV7-2
cdr3_aa: ASSFGFGRGNYEQY

j_call: TRBJ2-1
clone_size: .
v_call: TRBV18
cdr3_aa: ASSPPGREYNEQF

j_call: TRBJ1-4
clone_size: .
v_call: TRBV19
cdr3_aa: ASSIRGGSEKLF

j_call: TRBJ1-5
clone_size: few
v_call: TRBV2
cdr3_aa: ASSGIQVGNQPQH

j_call: TRBJ1-2
clone_size: medium-sized
v_call: TRBV9
cdr3_aa: ASSVAPGNYGYT

j_call: TRBJ1-6
clone_size: .
v_call: TRBV2
cdr3_aa: ASSLDQFTSPLH

j_call: TRBJ2-7
clone_size: .
v_call: TRBV6-5
cdr3_aa: ASSYQGQTYEQY

j_call: TRBJ2-2
clone_size: .
v_call: TRBV29-1
cdr3_aa: STTQGSAGELF

j_call: TRBJ1-3
clone_size: .
v_call: TRBV28
cdr3_aa: ASGLPSGNTIY

j_call: TRBJ1-2
clone_size: .
v_call: TRBV6-5
cdr3_aa: ASSYDTGASYGYT

j_call: TRBJ2-1
clone_size: .
v_call: TRBV7-3
cdr3_aa: ASSQVGSGNEQF

j_call: TRBJ2-7
clone_size: .
v_call: TRBV4-2
cdr3_aa: ASSQDLAGNEQY

j_call: TRBJ2-7
clone_size: few
v_call: TRBV11-3
cdr3_aa: ASSQGGPSYEQY

j_call: TRBJ1-4
clone_size: .
v_call: TRBV19
cdr3_aa: ASSSRRAHGEKLF

j_call: TRBJ1-5
clone_size: once
v_call: TRBV6-9
cdr3_aa: ASGFTQPQH

j_call: TRBJ2-1
clone_size: .
v_call: TRBV2
cdr3_aa: ASSLQGASSYNEQF

j_call: TRBJ1-6
clone_size: .
v_call: TRBV14
cdr3_aa: ASSQDRGGYSPLH

j_call: TRBJ2-5
clone_size: .
v_call: TRBV2
cdr3_aa: ASRAGTSGQETQY

j_call: TRBJ2-4
clone_size: .
v_call: TRBV19
cdr3_aa: ASRGEKGENIQY

j_call: TRBJ1-1
clone_size: .
v_call: TRBV11-3
cdr3_aa: ASSFSGQDTEAF

j_call: TRBJ1-5
clone_size: .
v_call: TRBV6-5
cdr3_aa: ASGQGADQPQH

j_call: TRBJ1-1
clone_size: few
v_call: TRBV29-1
cdr3_aa: SVEESRVNTEAF

j_call: TRBJ2-1
clone_size: .
v_call: TRBV5-8
cdr3_aa: ASSLDRGSYNEQF

j_call: TRBJ2-5
clone_size: .
v_call: TRBV28
cdr3_aa: ASSLLQRKQETQY

j_call: TRBJ1-1
clone_size: few
v_call: TRBV15
cdr3_aa: ATSRGGNTEAF

j_call: TRBJ1-2
clone_size: .
v_call: TRBV29-1
cdr3_aa: SVKTGGSGYT

j_call: TRBJ2-2
clone_size: .
v_call: TRBV27
cdr3_aa: ASSLAGSGTGELF

j_call: TRBJ1-5
clone_size: .
v_call: TRBV19
cdr3_aa: ASSPRTGGGNQPQH

j_call: TRBJ2-7
clone_size: .
v_call: TRBV30
cdr3_aa: AWTGQGRGSREQY

j_call: TRBJ2-3
clone_size: .
v_call: TRBV7-9
cdr3_aa: ASNSPGLADTDTQY

j_call: TRBJ1-5
clone_size: once
v_call: TRBV2
cdr3_aa: ASSARGYSNQPQH

j_call: TRBJ1-3
clone_size: .
v_call: TRBV19
cdr3_aa: ASSFTGSRGNTIY

j_call: TRBJ2-7
clone_size: few
v_call: TRBV27
cdr3_aa: ASRETGSYEQY

j_call: TRBJ1-2
clone_size: .
v_call: TRBV19
cdr3_aa: ASNPVSLYGYT

j_call: TRBJ1-3
clone_size: once
v_call: TRBV28
cdr3_aa: ASRKDWGGSGNTIY

j_call: TRBJ1-1
clone_size: few
v_call: TRBV6-5
cdr3_aa: ASRYRGRDEAF

j_call: TRBJ2-3
clone_size: .
v_call: TRBV5-1
cdr3_aa: ASSSQGSGASTDTQY